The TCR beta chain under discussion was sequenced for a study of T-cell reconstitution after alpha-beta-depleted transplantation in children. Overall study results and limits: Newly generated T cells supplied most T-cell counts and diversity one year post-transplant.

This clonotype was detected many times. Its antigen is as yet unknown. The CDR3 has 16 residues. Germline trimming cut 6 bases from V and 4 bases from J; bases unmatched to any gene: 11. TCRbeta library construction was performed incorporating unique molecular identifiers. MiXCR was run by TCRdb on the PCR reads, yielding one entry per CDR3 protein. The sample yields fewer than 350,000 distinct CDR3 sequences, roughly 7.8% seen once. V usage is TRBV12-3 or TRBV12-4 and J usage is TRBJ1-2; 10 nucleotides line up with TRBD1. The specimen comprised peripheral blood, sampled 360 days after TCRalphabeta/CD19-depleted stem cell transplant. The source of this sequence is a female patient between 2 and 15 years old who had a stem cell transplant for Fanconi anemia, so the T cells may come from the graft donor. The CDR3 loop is CASRSAGQGLSYGYTF. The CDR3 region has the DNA TGTGCCAGCAGGTCCGCGGGACAGGGGCTTAGCTATGGCTACACCTTC.